Included here is one TCR beta chain sequence, with context. The antigen is unknown. This record belongs to a study of vaccination and CD4 T cells after COVID-19. Study as a whole: Post-COVID draws came a median around 100 days after diagnosis (range 35 to 161). A few convalescent patients gave samples at day 14 and days 161 to 241 post-vaccination. The authors gave control cultures a CEFX pool, an HIV-1 Nef pool, or no peptide.

The Oncomine TCR Beta short-read assay sequenced DNA from cultured CD4+ T cells. One entry per CDR3 protein results from TCRdb running MiXCR on the PCR reads. The sample has about 17,000 distinct CDR3 sequences, roughly 50% seen once. Study-wide results and limits: The median SARS-CoV-2-reactive clonotype number increased from approximately 21 to 40, without statistical significance.

Described time point: late sampling 161 to 241 days after vaccination in a few convalescent patients. Treatment denoted: roughly 10-day PBMC culture with coronavirus spike peptide pools or control peptides (ViraFEST assay). Germline values: CDR1 SEHNR, CDR2 FQNEAQ (reference sequence). The CDR3 is made up of 15 amino acids. V shed 6 bases, J shed 7 bases, and the junction held 13 bases outside the gene matches. The rearrangement links TRBV7-9 to TRBJ2-7; TRBD2 aligns across 9 bases. The material was CD4+ T cells from blood, cultured in vitro, obtained about 7 months after SARS-CoV-2 vaccination. The receptor comes from a human donor who had recovered from COVID-19. CDR3: CASRPPAGGYNEQYF. CDR3 nucleotide sequence: TGTGCCAGCAGACCCCCGGCGGGAGGGTACAATGAGCAGTACTTC.